These 27 T cell receptor beta chains share one sample of origin, sequenced in a study of T-cell memory formation after mild COVID-19. TCRdb re-analysed the 5' RACE reads in MiXCR, keeping a single row per CDR3 protein. The table includes some 600,000 distinct CDR3 sequences, roughly a sixth detected once. The sample consisted of PBMCs or a T cell subset sorted from them (not recorded which). Receptors were obtained from an adult woman who had mild COVID-19 (a few samples of this study predate the infection). Cell type and time point are not known.

V gene TRBV9 combines with J gene TRBJ2-2; unclear D gene. This CDR3 is 15 amino acids long. Germline-derived CDR1 and CDR2 are SGDLS and YYNGEE. The ends were cut back, 7 bases at V and 3 bases at J, with 16 bases in the middle. The CDR3 nucleotides read TGTGCCAGCCACGAAGGGAAGGATGACACCGGGGAGCTGTTTTTT. As protein: CASHEGKDDTGELFF.

This clonotype was counted between two and nine times. The V call is TRBV15, the J call TRBJ2-1; D might be TRBD2 (6 bases). The CDR3 runs to 15 residues. Germline V gives CDR1 LNHNV, CDR2 YYDKDF (reference sequence). Between the trimmed V and J ends, which lost 5 bases and 10 bases, there was a span of 21 bases. The CDR3 DNA reads TGTGCCACCAGCGGACTAAGAGGACCCGAGCCCGAGCAGTTCTTC. Translation: CATSGLRGPEPEQFF.

The chain links TRBV11-2 to TRBJ2-7, with D possibly matching TRBD2 (6 bases). Between the trimmed V and J ends, which lost 5 bases and 0 bases, there was a span of 17 bases. This CDR3 has 16 amino acids. The V gene's germline CDR1 is SGHAT and CDR2 FQNNGV. The CDR3 here is CASSDPGTGSSYEQYF. The DNA of the CDR3 is TGTGCCAGCAGCGACCCCGGGACTGGGTCCTCCTACGAGCAGTACTTC. The full variable domain, in which reference TRBV11-2 and TRBJ2-7 provide the parts outside the CDR3, is EAGVAQSPRYKIIEKRQSVAFWCNPISGHATLYWYQQILGQGPKLLIQFQNNGVVDDSQLPKDRFSAERLKGVDSTLKIQPAKLEDSAVYLCASSDPGTGSSYEQYFGPGTRLTVT.

This clonotype occurred a few times. This chain uses TRBV27 with TRBJ2-1; the D gene is possibly TRBD2 (6 bases). The germline V and J ends were trimmed by 3 bases and 2 bases, with 14 bases remaining between them. Per germline, CDR1 MNHEY and CDR2 SMNVEV (reference sequence). The CDR3 sequence is 16 residues long. The chain's CDR3 is CASSLKAGWTYNEQFF. In nucleotides, the CDR3 is TGTGCCAGCAGTTTGAAGGCGGGGTGGACCTACAATGAGCAGTTCTTC.

This clonotype was seen only a few times. The genes are TRBV25-1 and TRBJ1-1; D remains unclear. This CDR3 comprises 11 residues. Germline CDR1 and CDR2: MGHDK and SYGVNS. Deletions cut 2 bases from V and 7 bases from J, with 5 bases between. CDR3 residues: CASSEGIEAFF. The CDR3 DNA sequence: TGTGCCAGCAGTGAAGGAATTGAAGCTTTCTTT.

This clonotype was seen repeatedly, ten times or more. The chain couples TRBV3-1 to TRBJ2-3; TRBD2 is a possible D gene (5 bases). The ends were cut back, 1 base at V and 5 bases at J, with 7 bases in the middle. This CDR3 has 13 amino acids. Germline lookup yields CDR1 LGHDT and CDR2 YNNKEL (reference sequence). The CDR3 loop is CASSQGGKDTQYF. The CDR3 bases are TGTGCCAGCAGCCAAGGAGGGAAAGATACGCAGTATTTT.

The chain couples TRBV29-1 to TRBJ2-1; D is perhaps TRBD2 (5 bases). V was clipped by 5 bases and J by 3 bases, with 14 bases between them. The CDR3 consists of 14 residues. Germline lookup yields CDR1 SQVTM and CDR2 ANQGSEA. Here the CDR3 reads CSVPGLVDYNEQFF. The CDR3 region has the DNA TGCAGCGTTCCCGGACTTGTAGACTACAATGAGCAGTTCTTC.

The gene calls are TRBV7-2 and TRBJ2-2; D gene ambiguous. Germline V lookup: CDR1 SGHTA, CDR2 FQGNSA. Trimming removed 1 base at V and 1 base at J, with 13 bases between. This CDR3 has 17 residues. This CDR3 is CASSLVVGPRNTGELFF. The CDR3 DNA follows: TGTGCCAGCAGCTTAGTAGTCGGGCCTAGGAACACCGGGGAGCTGTTTTTT.

This clonotype was detected only a few times. V usage is TRBV6-1 and J usage is TRBJ2-3; TRBD1 matches 7 bases. Looked up from germline, CDR1 is MNHNS and CDR2 is SASEGT. The CDR3 has 13 amino acids. V was pared by 2 bases and J by 4 bases, with 0 bases of the junction left unmatched. The chain's CDR3 is CASSEQGADTQYF. CDR3 nucleotide sequence: TGTGCCAGCAGTGAACAGGGGGCAGATACGCAGTATTTT.

The chain joins TRBV2 to TRBJ2-2, with D uncertain. CDR3 length: 13 amino acids. CDR1 and CDR2 (germline): SNHLY, FYNNEI. Between the trimmed V and J ends, which lost 5 bases and 6 bases, there was a span of 10 bases. Written as DNA, the CDR3 is TGTGCCAGCAGTTCATCCGAGGCCGGGGAGCTGTTTTTT. Residues: CASSSSEAGELFF. Variable domain in full (rest from reference TRBV2 and TRBJ2-2): EPEVTQTPSHQVTQMGQEVILRCVPISNHLYFYWYRQILGQKVEFLVSFYNNEISEKSEIFDDQFSVERPDGSNFTLKIRSTKLEDSAMYFCASSSSEAGELFFGEGSRLTVL.

The V gene is TRBV9, the J gene TRBJ2-3; D call uncertain. Germline assignment: CDR1 SGDLS and CDR2 YYNGEE. Trimming left V 3 bases short and J 2 bases short, with 7 bases between. The CDR3 has 13 residues. CDR3 DNA: TGTGCCAGCAGCGGGAGACTCACAGATACGCAGTATTTT. Translated, it gives CASSGRLTDTQYF. Together with reference TRBV9 and TRBJ2-3, the CDR3 gives the full variable domain: DSGVTQTPKHLITATGQRVTLRCSPRSGDLSVYWYQQSLDQGLQFLIQYYNGEERAKGNILERFSAQQFPDLHSELNLSSLELGDSALYFCASSGRLTDTQYFGPGTRLTVL.

This clonotype has just a few counts. The V gene is TRBV3-1, the J gene TRBJ2-3; possibly TRBD2 for D (6 bases). Trimming took 8 bases from V and 6 from J, leaving 15 bases between them. Germline V gives CDR1 LGHDT, CDR2 YNNKEL (reference sequence). The CDR3 is 13 amino acids. The DNA for the CDR3 is TGTGCCAGCGATTCCGGGACTCTCGATACGCAGTATTTT. Protein sequence: CASDSGTLDTQYF.

This clonotype was detected a few times. The J gene is TRBJ2-2, the V gene TRBV4-3, with TRBD2 identical over 11 bases. The CDR3 is 19 amino acids. Germline V gene lookup returns CDR1 LGHNA and CDR2 YSLEER. V shed 4 bases, J shed 4 bases, and the junction held 14 bases outside the gene matches. The CDR3 is CASSLIGSGRGYGTGELFF. The CDR3, as DNA: TGCGCCAGCAGCCTCATAGGTAGCGGGAGGGGTTATGGCACCGGGGAGCTGTTTTTT.

This clonotype was recorded once. V gene TRBV7-9 combines with J gene TRBJ1-1; a weak D match, TRBD1 (6 bases). Trimming removed 4 bases at V and 1 base at J, with 19 bases between. This CDR3 is built from 17 residues. Germline assignment: CDR1 SEHNR and CDR2 FQNEAQ (reference sequence). DNA of the CDR3: TGTGCCAGCAGCTCCTTGACAGGAACCAAAGGGAACACTGAAGCTTTCTTT. This translates into CASSSLTGTKGNTEAFF. Looking up the rest from reference TRBV7-9 and TRBJ1-1 gives the full variable domain: DTGVSQNPRHKITKRGQNVTFRCDPISEHNRLYWYRQTLGQGPEFLTYFQNEAQLEKSRLLSDRFSAERPKGSFSTLEIQRTEQGDSAMYLCASSSLTGTKGNTEAFFGQGTRLTVV.

This clonotype appeared a few times. V usage is TRBV7-8 and J usage is TRBJ1-1; no reliable D call. Germline V gene lookup returns CDR1 SGHVS and CDR2 FQNEAQ. The CDR3 extends over 17 amino acids. V was trimmed by 5 bases and J by 0 bases, leaving 19 bases between them. The CDR3 protein is CASSTPTEGRLNTEAFF. CDR3 bases: TGTGCCAGCAGCACACCTACGGAAGGACGGCTGAACACTGAAGCTTTCTTT.

The rearrangement links TRBV2 to TRBJ2-7; 7 positions match TRBD2. Germline V lookup: CDR1 SNHLY, CDR2 FYNNEI. After removal of 2 bases from V and 3 bases from J, the junction contained 1 base not matched to a gene. The CDR3 covers 13 residues. The CDR3 DNA reads TGTGCCAGCAGTGAATCGGGGGGCTACGAGCAGTACTTC. Amino acid sequence: CASSESGGYEQYF.

V usage is TRBV4-1 and J usage is TRBJ2-7; D possibly corresponds to TRBD2 (5 bases). This CDR3 has 13 amino acids. Trimming stripped 3 bases from V and 7 bases from J, with 13 bases between. In germline, CDR1 is MGHRA, CDR2 YSYEKL. The CDR3 sequence: CASSHPGILEQYF. The DNA for the CDR3 is TGCGCCAGCAGCCATCCCGGGATTCTGGAGCAGTACTTC.

This chain joins TRBV29-1 and TRBJ2-3, with D maybe TRBD2 (6 bases). The germline V and J ends were trimmed by 7 bases and 2 bases, with 16 bases remaining between them. Germline-derived CDR1 and CDR2 are SQVTM and ANQGSEA. This CDR3 has 14 amino acids. The CDR3 is CSARKRVDTDTQYF. CDR3 nucleotides: TGCAGCGCTAGGAAGCGGGTAGACACAGATACGCAGTATTTT.

The chain carries TRBV12-3 or TRBV12-4 and TRBJ2-6, with a weak D call TRBD1 (5 bases). The CDR3 totals 16 residues. Between the trimmed V and J ends, which lost 1 base and 3 bases, there was a span of 10 bases. CDR3 in DNA: TGTGCCAGCAGTTTAGGGGGCCTCTTTGGGGCCAACGTCCTGACTTTC. Translated, it gives CASSLGGLFGANVLTF.

The chain carries TRBV24-1 and TRBJ2-7, with D unresolved. The V gene's germline CDR1 is KGHDR and CDR2 SFDVKD. This CDR3 has 20 residues. The V end was cut by 8 bases, the J end by 0 bases, with 31 bases between. The CDR3 region is CATTQIPPRDTELSSYEQYF. CDR3 nucleotides: TGTGCCACCACTCAAATCCCCCCGCGCGACACGGAATTGAGCTCCTACGAGCAGTACTTC.

This clonotype appeared a few times. The J gene is TRBJ2-7, the V gene TRBV7-2; 9 nucleotides align to TRBD1. V dropped 4 bases and J dropped 5; count of bases not matched to a gene: 3. Germline assignment: CDR1 SGHTA and CDR2 FQGNSA. The CDR3 sequence is 13 residues long. Written as DNA, the CDR3 is TGTGCCAGCAGCTCTTGGGACAGGGACGAGCAGTACTTC. This encodes CASSSWDRDEQYF.

This clonotype was seen only a few times. V usage is TRBV27 and J usage is TRBJ1-5, with D uncertain. Germline-derived CDR1 and CDR2 are MNHEY and SMNVEV (reference sequence). CDR3 length: 11 amino acids. The V and J ends lost 6 bases and 3 bases respectively, with 3 bases between them. CDR3 region: CASRNNQPQHF. CDR3 bases: TGTGCCAGCAGGAACAATCAGCCCCAGCATTTT.

The chain joins TRBV6-2 or TRBV6-3 to TRBJ2-1; the D gene is possibly TRBD2 (5 bases). This CDR3 spans 15 amino acids. Per germline, CDR1 MNHEY and CDR2 SVGEGT. The V end lost 2 bases, the J end lost 2 bases, and 10 bases lay between the germline ends. The chain's CDR3 is CASSYEGVAYNEQFF. The CDR3 region has the DNA TGTGCCAGCAGTTACGAGGGAGTCGCCTACAATGAGCAGTTCTTC.

This clonotype was found a few times. This sequence joins TRBV29-1 and TRBJ1-5; D unclear. With 5 bases removed from V and 2 bases from J, the gap between germline ends came to 10 bases. The CDR3 sequence is 13 residues long. Germline CDR1 is SQVTM and CDR2 is ANQGSEA. CDR3 loop: CSVREGRNQPQHF. CDR3 in DNA: TGCAGCGTTAGGGAGGGCCGCAATCAGCCCCAGCATTTT.

The V and J genes are TRBV30 and TRBJ2-7, with 7 bases matching TRBD1. The V segment lost 6 bases and the J segment 2 bases; nucleotides outside the gene matches: 10. The CDR3 extends over 14 amino acids. Germline CDR1 is GTSNPN and CDR2 is SVGIG (reference sequence). CDR3 region: CACNTGDSTYEQYF. The DNA of the CDR3 is TGTGCCTGTAACACAGGGGATTCTACCTACGAGCAGTACTTC. The entire variable domain, with the rest obtained from reference TRBV30 and TRBJ2-7, is as follows: SQTIHQWPATLVQPVGSPLSLECTVEGTSNPNLYWYRQAAGRGLQLLFYSVGIGQISSEVPQNLSASRPQDRQFILSSKKLLLSDSGFYLCACNTGDSTYEQYFGPGTRLTVT.

This clonotype was observed a few times. This chain links TRBV5-1 with TRBJ2-7; D could derive from TRBD1 or TRBD2 (5 bases each). The CDR3 runs 17 residues. V was trimmed by 2 bases and J by 2 bases, leaving 20 bases between them. Germline loops: CDR1 SGHRS, CDR2 YFSETQ. CDR3 region: CASSFPRDAPFAYEQYF. The CDR3 bases are TGCGCCAGCAGCTTTCCGAGGGACGCGCCTTTCGCCTACGAGCAGTACTTC.

Many counts were recorded for this clonotype. The rearrangement links TRBV20-1 to TRBJ2-2, with TRBD2 matching over 8 bases. Germline CDR1 reads DFQATT; CDR2 reads SNEGSKA (reference sequence). Trimming took 4 bases from V and 3 from J; bases not matched to a gene: 4. This CDR3 spans 14 amino acids. In nucleotides, the CDR3 is TGCAGTGCTAACCCTAGCGGGTACACCGGGGAGCTGTTTTTT. Translation: CSANPSGYTGELFF.